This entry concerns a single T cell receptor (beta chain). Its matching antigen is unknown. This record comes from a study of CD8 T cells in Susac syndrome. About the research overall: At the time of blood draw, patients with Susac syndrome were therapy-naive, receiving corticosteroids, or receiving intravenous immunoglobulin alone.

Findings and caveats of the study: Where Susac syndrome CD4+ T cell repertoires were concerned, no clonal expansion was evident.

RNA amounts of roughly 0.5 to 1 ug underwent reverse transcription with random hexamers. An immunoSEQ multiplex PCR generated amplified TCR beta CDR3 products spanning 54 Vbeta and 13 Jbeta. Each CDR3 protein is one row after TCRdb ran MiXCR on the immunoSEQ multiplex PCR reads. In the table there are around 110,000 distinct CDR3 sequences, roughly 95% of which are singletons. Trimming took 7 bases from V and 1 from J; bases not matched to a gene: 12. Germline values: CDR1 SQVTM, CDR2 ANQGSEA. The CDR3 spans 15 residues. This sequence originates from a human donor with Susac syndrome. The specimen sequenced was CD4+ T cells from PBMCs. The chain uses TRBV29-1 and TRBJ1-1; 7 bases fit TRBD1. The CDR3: CSATDRPSGNTEAFF. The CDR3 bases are TGCAGCGCTACGGACAGGCCTTCGGGGAACACTGAAGCTTTCTTT. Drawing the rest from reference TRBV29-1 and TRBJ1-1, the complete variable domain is SAVISQKPSRDICQRGTSLTIQCQVDSQVTMMFWYRQQPGQSLTLIATANQGSEATYESGFVIDKFPISRPNLTFSTLTVSNMSPEDSSIYLCSATDRPSGNTEAFFGQGTRLTVV.